This T cell receptor (beta chain) was retrieved from a study of T cell clones after liver transplantation. Study in general: A pre-transplant mixed lymphocyte reaction with TCRbeta sequencing defined graft-donor-reactive clones followed in post-transplant blood. Three of the eight recipients were HCV-positive; the rest had non-autoimmune, non-viral transplant indications. Standard immunosuppression, with no induction, continued until 12-24 months after transplant.

Thawed unstimulated PBMCs were FACS-sorted by CD3, CD4 and CD8 into two populations. Clones were read by immunoSEQ multiplex PCR, and TCRdb kept only the in-frame ones, dropping some. The sample consists of 70,000 to 80,000 clones, over 85% of them appearing once. This CDR3 spans 11 amino acids. Deletions cut 6 bases from V and 14 bases from J, with 17 bases between. In germline, CDR1 is DFQATT, CDR2 SNEGSKA (reference sequence). This clone was picked up one time. The material sequenced was CD4+ T cells from blood, taken before liver transplant. The rearrangement uses TRBV20-1 and TRBJ2-4; D gene ambiguous. This clonotype was sampled from a human donor who received a liver transplant. CDR3 residues: CSARGSRKEYF. The CDR3 nucleotides are TGCAGTGCCCGTGGGTCCAGAAAAGAGTACTTC.